This is a list of T cell receptor beta chains from one sample in a study of lymphopenia after photon versus proton radiotherapy. Method: immunoSEQ multiplex PCR; TCRdb's copy keeps in-frame clones and lacks some. Of 25,000 to 30,000 clones listed, 87% are singletons. The material was peripheral blood, obtained from a patient treated with proton-based radiotherapy. These receptors were taken from an older woman with cholangiocarcinoma. Some clones in this sample may be carry-over from other donors' samples. Both conserved end residues are part of each CDR3.

length: 17
J: TRBJ1-2
V: TRBV19
CDR3: CASSYGGRGPQDYGYTF

length: 13
J: TRBJ2-3
V: TRBV11-2
CDR3: CASSFSTGDTQYF

length: 15
J: TRBJ2-7
V: TRBV5-4
CDR3: CASSTRTGTNYGQYF

length: 15
J: TRBJ1-4
V: TRBV30
CDR3: CAWSPSPGRMEKLFF

length: 15
J: TRBJ1-6
V: TRBV4-2
CDR3: CASSQVDGVNSPLHF

length: 15
J: TRBJ1-3
V: TRBV5-1
CDR3: CASSLGDLPGNTIYF

length: 14
J: TRBJ2-5
V: TRBV15
CDR3: CATSRDWGRETQYF

length: 13
J: TRBJ2-5
V: TRBV14
CDR3: CASSQNRAETQYF

length: 15
J: TRBJ1-5
V: TRBV2
CDR3: CASSNQGVGNQPQHF

length: 16
J: TRBJ1-2
V: TRBV4-1
CDR3: CASSQVGPQTSEGYTF

length: 13
J: TRBJ2-7
V: TRBV7-6
CDR3: CASSTRQGGEQYF

length: 17
J: TRBJ2-5
V: TRBV9
CDR3: CASSSSPGGGPQETQYF

length: 17
J: TRBJ2-5
V: TRBV27
CDR3: CASSLNPGVAGGETQYF

length: 13
J: TRBJ1-5
V: TRBV27
CDR3: CASSKQGYQPQHF

length: 13
J: TRBJ1-6
V: TRBV6-1
CDR3: CASRTVIFSPLHF

length: 17
J: TRBJ2-1
V: TRBV5-1
CDR3: CASSLASMGQPHNEQFF